This T cell receptor (beta chain) originates from a study of T-cell reconstitution after alpha-beta-depleted transplantation in children. Study outcomes and limitations: One year post-transplant, T-cell counts and diversity were largely derived from T cells produced anew. For some patients, TCRbeta diversity was high at day 60 because of recipient T cells and thymic progenitors that survived. Expanded graft clones, several hundred of them, were reportedly the source of alpha-beta T cells about two months after transplant.

Notes on this clonotype: Its antigen is unknown.

Unique molecular identifiers tagged the TCRbeta library. Via MiXCR, TCRdb re-called the PCR reads, giving one row per CDR3 protein. The table includes about 200,000 distinct CDR3 sequences, more than 15% detected once. Germline-derived CDR1 and CDR2 are SGHAT and FQNNGV. CDR3 length: 15 amino acids. V was clipped by 5 bases and J by 5 bases, with 15 bases between them. Specimen: PBMCs, mostly from graft donor cells, collected 360 days after TCRalphabeta/CD19-depleted stem cell transplant. The chain recombines TRBV11-2 with TRBJ2-2; D tentatively fits TRBD1 or TRBD2 (6 bases each). This TCR was sampled from a male patient between 2 and 9 years old who had a stem cell transplant for acute lymphoblastic leukemia, so the T cells may come from the graft donor. CDR3 residues: CASSPVGGGTGELFF. The CDR3 nucleotides read TGTGCCAGCAGCCCCGTGGGGGGCGGGACCGGGGAGCTGTTTTTT.